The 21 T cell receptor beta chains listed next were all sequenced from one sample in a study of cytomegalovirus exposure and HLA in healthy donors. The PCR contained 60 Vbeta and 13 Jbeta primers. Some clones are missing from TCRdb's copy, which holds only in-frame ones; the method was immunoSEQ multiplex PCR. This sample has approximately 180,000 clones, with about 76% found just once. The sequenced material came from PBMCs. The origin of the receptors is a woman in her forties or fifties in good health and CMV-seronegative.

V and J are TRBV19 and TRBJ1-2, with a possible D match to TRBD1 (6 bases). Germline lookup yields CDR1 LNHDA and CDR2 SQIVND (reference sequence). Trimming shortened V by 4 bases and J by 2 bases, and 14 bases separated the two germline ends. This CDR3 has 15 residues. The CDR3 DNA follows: TGTGCCAGTAGTACGAAGGACAGCCTAAACTATGGCTACACCTTC. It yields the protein CASSTKDSLNYGYTF.

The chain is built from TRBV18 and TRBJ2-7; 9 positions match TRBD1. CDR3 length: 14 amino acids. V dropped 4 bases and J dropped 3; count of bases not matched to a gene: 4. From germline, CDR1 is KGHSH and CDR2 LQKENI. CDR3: CASSLQDRGYEQYF. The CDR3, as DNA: TGTGCCAGCTCACTCCAGGACAGGGGCTACGAGCAGTACTTC.

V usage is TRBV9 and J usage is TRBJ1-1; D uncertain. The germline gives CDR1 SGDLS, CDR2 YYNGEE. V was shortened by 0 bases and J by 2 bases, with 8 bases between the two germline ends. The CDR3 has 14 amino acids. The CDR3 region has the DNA TGTGCCAGCAGCGTAGTAGCAGCCAACACTGAAGCTTTCTTT. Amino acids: CASSVVAANTEAFF.

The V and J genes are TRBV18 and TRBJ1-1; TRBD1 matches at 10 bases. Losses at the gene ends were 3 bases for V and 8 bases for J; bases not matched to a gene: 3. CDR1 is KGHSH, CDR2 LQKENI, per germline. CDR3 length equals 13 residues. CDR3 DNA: TGTGCCAGCTCACCGTCGGGACAGGGGGAAGCTTTCTTT. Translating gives CASSPSGQGEAFF.

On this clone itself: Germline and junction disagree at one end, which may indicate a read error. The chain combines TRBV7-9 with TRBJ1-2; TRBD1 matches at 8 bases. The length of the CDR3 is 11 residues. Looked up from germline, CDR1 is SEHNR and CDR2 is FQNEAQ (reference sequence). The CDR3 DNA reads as TGTGCCAGCAGTCAGGGACAGGAACACTTCTTC. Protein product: CASSQGQEHFF.

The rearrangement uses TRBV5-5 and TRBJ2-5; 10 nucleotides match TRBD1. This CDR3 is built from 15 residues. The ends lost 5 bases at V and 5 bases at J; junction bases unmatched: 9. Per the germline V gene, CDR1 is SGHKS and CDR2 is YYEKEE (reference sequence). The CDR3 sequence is CASRMTGGGGETQYF. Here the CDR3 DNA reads TGTGCCAGCAGAATGACAGGGGGCGGTGGGGAGACCCAGTACTTC.

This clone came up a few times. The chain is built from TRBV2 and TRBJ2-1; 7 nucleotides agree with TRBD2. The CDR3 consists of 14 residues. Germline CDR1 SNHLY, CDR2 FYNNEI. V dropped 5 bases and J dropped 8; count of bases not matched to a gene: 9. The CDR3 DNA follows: TGTGCCAGCAGTTTAGGGCGGACTAGTCATGAGCAGTTCTTC. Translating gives CASSLGRTSHEQFF.

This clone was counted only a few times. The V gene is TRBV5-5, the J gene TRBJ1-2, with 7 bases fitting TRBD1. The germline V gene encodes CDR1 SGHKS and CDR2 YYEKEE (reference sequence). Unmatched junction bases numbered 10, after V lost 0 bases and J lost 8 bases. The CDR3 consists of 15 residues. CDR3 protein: CASSLGTGLLIGYTF. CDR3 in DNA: TGTGCCAGCAGCTTGGGGACAGGTCTCTTAATCGGCTACACCTTC.

CDR3 sequence (DNA): TGTGCCAGCAGCGGACTAGCGGGGGGAAGGATTTGGGAAGATACGCAGTATTTT. This encodes CASSGLAGGRIWEDTQYF. The chain combines TRBV9 with TRBJ2-3, with TRBD2 matching over 13 bases. CDR1 and CDR2 from the germline V gene are SGDLS and YYNGEE. The CDR3 runs 18 residues. J gave up 5 bases and V 3 bases, and 12 bases lay outside the gene matches.

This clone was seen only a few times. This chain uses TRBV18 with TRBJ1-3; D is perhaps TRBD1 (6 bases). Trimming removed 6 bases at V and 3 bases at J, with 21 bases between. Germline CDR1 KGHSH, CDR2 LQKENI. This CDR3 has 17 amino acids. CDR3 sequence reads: CASSLILTGTLGNTIYF. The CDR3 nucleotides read TGTGCCAGCTCTCTAATCCTGACCGGGACACTTGGAAACACCATATATTTT. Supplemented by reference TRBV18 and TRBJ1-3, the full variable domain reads NAGVMQNPRHLVRRRGQEARLRCSPMKGHSHVYWYRQLPEEGLKFMVYLQKENIIDESGMPKERFSAEFPKEGPSILRIQQVVRGDSAAYFCASSLILTGTLGNTIYFGEGSWLTVV.

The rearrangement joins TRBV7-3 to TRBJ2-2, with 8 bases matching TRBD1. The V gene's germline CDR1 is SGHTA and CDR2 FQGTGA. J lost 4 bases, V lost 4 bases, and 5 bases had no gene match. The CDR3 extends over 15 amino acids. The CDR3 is CASSSGQVGTGELFF. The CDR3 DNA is TGTGCCAGCAGCTCGGGACAGGTGGGCACCGGGGAGCTGTTTTTT.

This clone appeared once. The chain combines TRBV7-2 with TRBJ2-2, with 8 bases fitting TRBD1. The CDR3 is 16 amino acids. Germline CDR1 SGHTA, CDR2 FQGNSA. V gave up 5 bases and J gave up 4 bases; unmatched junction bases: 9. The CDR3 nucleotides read TGTGCCAGCAGCCTGCACGCGACAGGGGTCACCGGGGAGCTGTTTTTT. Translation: CASSLHATGVTGELFF. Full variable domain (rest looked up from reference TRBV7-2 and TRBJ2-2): GAGVSQSPSNKVTEKGKDVELRCDPISGHTALYWYRQSLGQGLEFLIYFQGNSAPDKSGLPSDRFSAERTGGSVSTLTIQRTQQEDSAVYLCASSLHATGVTGELFFGEGSRLTVL.

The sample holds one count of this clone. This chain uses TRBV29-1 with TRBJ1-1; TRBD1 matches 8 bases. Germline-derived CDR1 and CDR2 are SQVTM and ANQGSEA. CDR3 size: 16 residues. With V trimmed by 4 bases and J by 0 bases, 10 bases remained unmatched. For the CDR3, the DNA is TGCAGCGTTGCTGAACAGGGGGGCCTATTGAACACTGAAGCTTTCTTT. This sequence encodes CSVAEQGGLLNTEAFF.

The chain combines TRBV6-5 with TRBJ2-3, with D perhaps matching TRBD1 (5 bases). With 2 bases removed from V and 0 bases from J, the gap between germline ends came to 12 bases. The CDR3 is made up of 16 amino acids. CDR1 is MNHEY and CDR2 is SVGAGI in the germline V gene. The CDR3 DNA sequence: TGTGCCAGCAGTTACGAAAGGGGCCCTAGCACAGATACGCAGTATTTT. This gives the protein CASSYERGPSTDTQYF.

CDR3 DNA sequence: TGCAGCGTTGAATTGGGGGCAATCTACAATGAGCAGTTCTTC. Encoded protein: CSVELGAIYNEQFF. The V gene is TRBV29-1, the J gene TRBJ2-1; a possible D gene is TRBD1 (6 bases). Germline V gene sequence: CDR1 SQVTM, CDR2 ANQGSEA. Deletions cut 2 bases from V and 3 bases from J, with 11 bases between. The CDR3 sequence is 14 residues long.

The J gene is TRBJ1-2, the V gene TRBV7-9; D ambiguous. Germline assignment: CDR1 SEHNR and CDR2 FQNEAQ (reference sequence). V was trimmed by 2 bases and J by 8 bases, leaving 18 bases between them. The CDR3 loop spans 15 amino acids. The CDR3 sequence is CASSLNKIEWRGYTF. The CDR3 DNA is TGTGCCAGCAGCTTAAACAAAATAGAATGGCGGGGCTACACCTTC.

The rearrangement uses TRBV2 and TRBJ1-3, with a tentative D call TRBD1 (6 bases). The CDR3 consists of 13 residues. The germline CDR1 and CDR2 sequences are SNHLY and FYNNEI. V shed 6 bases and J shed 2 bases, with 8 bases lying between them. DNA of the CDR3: TGTGCCAGCAGGGACAGTCCTGGAAACACCATATATTTT. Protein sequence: CASRDSPGNTIYF.

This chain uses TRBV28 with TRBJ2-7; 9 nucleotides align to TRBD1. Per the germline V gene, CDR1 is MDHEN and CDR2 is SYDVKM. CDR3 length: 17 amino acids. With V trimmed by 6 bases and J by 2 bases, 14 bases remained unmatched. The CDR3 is CASSPRPRTGEPYEQYF. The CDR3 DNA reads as TGTGCCAGCAGCCCCCGCCCCAGGACAGGGGAACCCTACGAGCAGTACTTC.

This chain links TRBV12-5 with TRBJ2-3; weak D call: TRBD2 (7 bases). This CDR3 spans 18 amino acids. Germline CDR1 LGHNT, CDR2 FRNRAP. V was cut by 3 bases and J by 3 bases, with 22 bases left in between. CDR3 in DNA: TGTGCTAGTGGTTTAACCCGCCTAGGGGGGGCGACGACAGATACGCAGTATTTT. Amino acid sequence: CASGLTRLGGATTDTQYF.

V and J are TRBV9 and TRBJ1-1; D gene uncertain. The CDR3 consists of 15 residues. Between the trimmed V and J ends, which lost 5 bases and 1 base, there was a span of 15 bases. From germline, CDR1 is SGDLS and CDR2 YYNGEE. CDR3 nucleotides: TGTGCCAGCAGACCGGAGGGCGGCGCGAACACTGAAGCTTTCTTT. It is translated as CASRPEGGANTEAFF.

CDR3 loop: CASTQTGGGYGYTF. CDR3 sequence (DNA): TGTGCCAGCACTCAGACAGGGGGCGGGTATGGCTACACCTTC. The rearrangement links TRBV2 to TRBJ1-2; 10 nucleotides line up with TRBD1. V was pared by 7 bases and J by 5 bases, with 7 bases of the junction left unmatched. CDR1 SNHLY and CDR2 FYNNEI come from the germline V gene. The CDR3 sequence is 14 residues long.